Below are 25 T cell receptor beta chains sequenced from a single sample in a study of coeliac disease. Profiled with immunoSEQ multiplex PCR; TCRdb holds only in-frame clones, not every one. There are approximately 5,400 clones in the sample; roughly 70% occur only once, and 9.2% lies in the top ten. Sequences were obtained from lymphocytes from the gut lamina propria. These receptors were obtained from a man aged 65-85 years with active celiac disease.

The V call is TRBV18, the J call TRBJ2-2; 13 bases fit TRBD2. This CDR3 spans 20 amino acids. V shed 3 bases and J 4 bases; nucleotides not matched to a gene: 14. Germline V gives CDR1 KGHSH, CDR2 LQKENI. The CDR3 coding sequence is TGTGCCAGCTCACCGGAGACTAGCGGGAGGCCTGCTCTTACCACCGGGGAGCTGTTTTTT. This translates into CASSPETSGRPALTTGELFF.

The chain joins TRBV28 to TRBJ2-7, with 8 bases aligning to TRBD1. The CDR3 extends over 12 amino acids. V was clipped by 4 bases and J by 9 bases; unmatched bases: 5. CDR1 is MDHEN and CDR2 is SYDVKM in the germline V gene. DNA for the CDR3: TGTGCCAGCAGTTCCGGGACAGGAGGGCAGTACTTC. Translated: CASSSGTGGQYF.

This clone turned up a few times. The CDR3 loop is CAWKIGTAYEQYF. In DNA, the CDR3 is TGTGCCTGGAAAATCGGGACAGCCTACGAGCAGTACTTC. The gene calls are TRBV30 and TRBJ2-7; 7 bases match TRBD1. V lost 4 bases, J lost 2 bases, and 5 bases stayed unmatched. The CDR3 has 13 residues. The germline V gene has CDR1 GTSNPN and CDR2 SVGIG (reference sequence).

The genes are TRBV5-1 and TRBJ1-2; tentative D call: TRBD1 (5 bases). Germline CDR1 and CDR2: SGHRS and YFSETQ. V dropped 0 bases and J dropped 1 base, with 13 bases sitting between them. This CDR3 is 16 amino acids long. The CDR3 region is CASSLAVVGDNYGYTF. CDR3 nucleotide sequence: TGCGCCAGCAGCTTGGCGGTGGTAGGGGATAACTATGGCTACACCTTC.

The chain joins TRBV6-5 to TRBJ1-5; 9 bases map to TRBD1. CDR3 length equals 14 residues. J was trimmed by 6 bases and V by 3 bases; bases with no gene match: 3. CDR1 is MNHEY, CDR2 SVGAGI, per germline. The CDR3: CASSYTGGSQPQHF. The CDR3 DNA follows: TGTGCCAGCAGTTATACAGGGGGCAGTCAGCCCCAGCATTTT.

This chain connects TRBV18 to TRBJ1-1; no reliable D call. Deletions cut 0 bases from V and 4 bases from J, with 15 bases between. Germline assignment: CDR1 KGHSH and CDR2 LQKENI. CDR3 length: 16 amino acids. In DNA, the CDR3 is TGTGCCAGCTCACCACCCCTCAATGGAGGACGCACTGAAGCTTTCTTT. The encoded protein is CASSPPLNGGRTEAFF.

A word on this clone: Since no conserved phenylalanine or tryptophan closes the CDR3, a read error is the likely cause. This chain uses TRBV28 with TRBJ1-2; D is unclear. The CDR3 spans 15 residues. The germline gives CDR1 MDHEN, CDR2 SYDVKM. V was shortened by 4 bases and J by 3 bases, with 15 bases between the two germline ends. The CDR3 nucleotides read TGTGCCAGCAGTTCATATGGGGTTGGACACTATGGCTACACCCTC. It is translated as CASSSYGVGHYGYTL.

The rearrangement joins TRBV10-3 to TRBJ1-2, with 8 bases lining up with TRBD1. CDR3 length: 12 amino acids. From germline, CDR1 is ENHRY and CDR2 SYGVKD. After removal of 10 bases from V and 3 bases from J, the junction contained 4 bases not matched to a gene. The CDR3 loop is CASRGQDYGYTF. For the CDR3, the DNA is TGTGCCAGCCGGGGACAGGACTATGGCTACACCTTC.

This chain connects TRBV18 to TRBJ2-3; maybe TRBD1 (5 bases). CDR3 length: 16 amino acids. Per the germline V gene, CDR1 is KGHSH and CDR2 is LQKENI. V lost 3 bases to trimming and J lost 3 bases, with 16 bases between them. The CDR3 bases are TGTGCCAGCTCACCCCAGGGAATACAACTAACAGATACGCAGTATTTT. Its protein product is CASSPQGIQLTDTQYF.

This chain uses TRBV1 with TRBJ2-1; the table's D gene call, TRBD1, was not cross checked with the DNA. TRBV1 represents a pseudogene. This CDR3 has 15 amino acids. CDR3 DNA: TGCACCAGCAGCCTCCCATGGCCACCCCACAATGAGCAGTTCTTC. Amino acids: CTSSLPWPPHNEQFF.

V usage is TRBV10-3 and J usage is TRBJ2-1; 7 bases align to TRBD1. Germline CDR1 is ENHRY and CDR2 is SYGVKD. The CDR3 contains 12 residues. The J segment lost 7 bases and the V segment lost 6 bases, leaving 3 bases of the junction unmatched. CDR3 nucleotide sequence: TGTGCCATCAGCTCAGGGGGAAATGAGCAGTTCTTC. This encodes CAISSGGNEQFF.

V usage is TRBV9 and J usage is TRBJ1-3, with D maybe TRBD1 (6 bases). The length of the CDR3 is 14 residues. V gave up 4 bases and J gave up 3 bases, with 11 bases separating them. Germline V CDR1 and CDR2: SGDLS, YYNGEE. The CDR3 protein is CASSLQGFGNTIYF. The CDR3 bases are TGTGCCAGCAGCCTTCAGGGGTTTGGAAACACCATATATTTT. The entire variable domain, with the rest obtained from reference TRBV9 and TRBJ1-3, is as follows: DSGVTQTPKHLITATGQRVTLRCSPRSGDLSVYWYQQSLDQGLQFLIQYYNGEERAKGNILERFSAQQFPDLHSELNLSSLELGDSALYFCASSLQGFGNTIYFGEGSWLTVV.

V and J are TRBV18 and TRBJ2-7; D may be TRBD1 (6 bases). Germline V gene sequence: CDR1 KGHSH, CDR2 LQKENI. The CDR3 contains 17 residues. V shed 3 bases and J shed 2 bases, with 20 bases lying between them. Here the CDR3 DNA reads TGTGCCAGCTCACCCCGTTCAGGGGCAGGGGTCCCCTACGAGCAGTACTTC. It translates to CASSPRSGAGVPYEQYF.

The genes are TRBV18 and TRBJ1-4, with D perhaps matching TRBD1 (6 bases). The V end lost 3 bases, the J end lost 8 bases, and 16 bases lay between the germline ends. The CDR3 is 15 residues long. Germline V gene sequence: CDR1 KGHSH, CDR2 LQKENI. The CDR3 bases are TGTGCCAGCTCACCCCCAGGCAGGGGTAACGAAAAACTGTTTTTT. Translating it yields CASSPPGRGNEKLFF. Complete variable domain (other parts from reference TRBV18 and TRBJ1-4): NAGVMQNPRHLVRRRGQEARLRCSPMKGHSHVYWYRQLPEEGLKFMVYLQKENIIDESGMPKERFSAEFPKEGPSILRIQQVVRGDSAAYFCASSPPGRGNEKLFFGSGTQLSVL.

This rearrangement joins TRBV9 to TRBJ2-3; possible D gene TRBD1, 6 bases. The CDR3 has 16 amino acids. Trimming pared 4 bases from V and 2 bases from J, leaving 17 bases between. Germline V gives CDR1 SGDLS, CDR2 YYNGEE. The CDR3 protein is CASSPRGGLNTDTQYF. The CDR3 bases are TGTGCCAGCAGCCCCAGGGGCGGGCTTAACACAGATACGCAGTATTTT.

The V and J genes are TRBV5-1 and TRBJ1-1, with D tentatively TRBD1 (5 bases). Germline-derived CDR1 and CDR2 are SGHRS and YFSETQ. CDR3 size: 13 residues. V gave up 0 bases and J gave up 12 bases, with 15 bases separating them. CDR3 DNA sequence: TGCGCCAGCAGCTTGGAAGGGGTCCTTTCAACTTTCTTT. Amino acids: CASSLEGVLSTFF.

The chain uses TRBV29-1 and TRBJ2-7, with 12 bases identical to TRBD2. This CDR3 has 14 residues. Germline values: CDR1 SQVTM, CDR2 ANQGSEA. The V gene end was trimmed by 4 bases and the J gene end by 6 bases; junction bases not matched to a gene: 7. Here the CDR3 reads CSVGGLAGRGEQYF. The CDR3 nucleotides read TGCAGCGTTGGGGGACTAGCGGGCCGAGGCGAGCAGTACTTC.

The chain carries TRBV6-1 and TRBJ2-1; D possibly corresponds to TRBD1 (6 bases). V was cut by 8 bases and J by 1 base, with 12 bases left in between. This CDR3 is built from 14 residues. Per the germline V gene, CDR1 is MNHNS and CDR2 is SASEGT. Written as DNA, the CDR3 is TGTGCCAGCGAGCAGGGACATTCCTACAATGAGCAGTTCTTC. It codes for CASEQGHSYNEQFF.

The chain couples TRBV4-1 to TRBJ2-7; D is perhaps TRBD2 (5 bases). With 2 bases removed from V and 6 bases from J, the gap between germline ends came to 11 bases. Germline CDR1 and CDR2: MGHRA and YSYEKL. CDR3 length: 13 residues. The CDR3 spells CASSQLGGFEQYF. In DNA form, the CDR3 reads TGCGCCAGCAGCCAACTCGGAGGTTTCGAGCAGTACTTC.

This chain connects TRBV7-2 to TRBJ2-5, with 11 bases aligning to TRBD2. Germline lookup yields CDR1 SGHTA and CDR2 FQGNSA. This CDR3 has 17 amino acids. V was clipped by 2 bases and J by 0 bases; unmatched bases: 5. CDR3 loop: CASSLWLAGGYQETQYF. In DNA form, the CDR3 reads TGTGCCAGCAGCTTATGGTTAGCGGGGGGGTACCAAGAGACCCAGTACTTC.

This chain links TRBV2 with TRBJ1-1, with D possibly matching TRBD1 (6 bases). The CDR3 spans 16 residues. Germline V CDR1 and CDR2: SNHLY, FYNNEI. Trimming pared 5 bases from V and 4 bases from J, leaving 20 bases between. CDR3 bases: TGTGCCAGCAGTCCAGGGGATCCGGCTACGGTCACTGAAGCTTTCTTT. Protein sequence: CASSPGDPATVTEAFF.

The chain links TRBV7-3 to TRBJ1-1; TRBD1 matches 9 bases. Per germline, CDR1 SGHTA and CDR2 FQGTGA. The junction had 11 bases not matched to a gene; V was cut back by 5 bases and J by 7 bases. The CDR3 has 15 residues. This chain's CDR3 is CASSPYPGQGIEAFF. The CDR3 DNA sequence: TGTGCCAGCAGCCCCTACCCGGGACAGGGTATTGAAGCTTTCTTT.

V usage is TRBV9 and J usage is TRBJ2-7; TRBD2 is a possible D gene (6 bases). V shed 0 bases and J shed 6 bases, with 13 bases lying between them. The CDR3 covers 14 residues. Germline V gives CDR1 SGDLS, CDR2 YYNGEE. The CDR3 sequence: CASSVVGIGGEQYF. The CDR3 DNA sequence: TGTGCCAGCAGCGTAGTAGGTATCGGGGGCGAGCAGTACTTC.

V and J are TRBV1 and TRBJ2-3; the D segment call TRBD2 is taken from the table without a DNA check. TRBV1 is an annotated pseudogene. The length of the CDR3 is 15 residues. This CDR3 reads CTSSQEEDTADTQYF. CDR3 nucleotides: TGCACCAGCAGCCAAGAAGAGGATACGGCAGATACGCAGTATTTT.

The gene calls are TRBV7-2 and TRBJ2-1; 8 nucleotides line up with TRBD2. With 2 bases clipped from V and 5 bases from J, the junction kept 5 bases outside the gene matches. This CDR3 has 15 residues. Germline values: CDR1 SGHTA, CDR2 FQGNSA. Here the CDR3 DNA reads TGTGCCAGCAGCTTATTCGCCGGGAGGGACAATGAGCAGTTCTTC. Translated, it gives CASSLFAGRDNEQFF. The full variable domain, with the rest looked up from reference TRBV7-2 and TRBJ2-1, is GAGVSQSPSNKVTEKGKDVELRCDPISGHTALYWYRQSLGQGLEFLIYFQGNSAPDKSGLPSDRFSAERTGGSVSTLTIQRTQQEDSAVYLCASSLFAGRDNEQFFGPGTRLTVL.